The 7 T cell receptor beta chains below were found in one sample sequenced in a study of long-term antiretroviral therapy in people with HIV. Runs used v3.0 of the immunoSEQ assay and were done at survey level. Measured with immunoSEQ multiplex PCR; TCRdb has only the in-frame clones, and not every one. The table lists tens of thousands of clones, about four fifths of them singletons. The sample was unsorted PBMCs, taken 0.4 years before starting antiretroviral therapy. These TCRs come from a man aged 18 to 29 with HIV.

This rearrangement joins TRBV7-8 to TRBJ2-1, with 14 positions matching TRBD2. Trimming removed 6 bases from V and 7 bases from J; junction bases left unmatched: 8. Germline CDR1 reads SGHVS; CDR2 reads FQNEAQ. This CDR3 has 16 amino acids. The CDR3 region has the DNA TGTGCCAGCAGTCTGACTAGCGGGGGGGCGTATAATGAGCAGTTCTTC. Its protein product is CASSLTSGGAYNEQFF.

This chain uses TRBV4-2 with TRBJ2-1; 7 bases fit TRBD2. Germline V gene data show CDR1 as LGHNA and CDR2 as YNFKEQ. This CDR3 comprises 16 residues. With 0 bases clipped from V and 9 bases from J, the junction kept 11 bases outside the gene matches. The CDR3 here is CASSQEGSGAGLEQFF. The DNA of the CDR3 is TGTGCCAGCAGCCAAGAAGGGAGCGGGGCAGGCCTTGAGCAGTTCTTC.

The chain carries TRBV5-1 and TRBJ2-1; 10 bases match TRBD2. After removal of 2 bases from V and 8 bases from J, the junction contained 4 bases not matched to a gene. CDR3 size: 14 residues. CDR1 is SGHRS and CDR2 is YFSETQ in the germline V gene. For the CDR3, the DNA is TGCGCCAGCAGCTTCTTCGGGACTAGCGATGAGCAGTTCTTC. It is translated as CASSFFGTSDEQFF.

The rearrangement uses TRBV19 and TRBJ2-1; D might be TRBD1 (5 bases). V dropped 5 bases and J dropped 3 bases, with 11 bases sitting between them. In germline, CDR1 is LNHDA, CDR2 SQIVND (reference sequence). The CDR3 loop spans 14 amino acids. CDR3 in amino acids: CASSLPGNYNEQFF. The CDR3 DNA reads TGTGCCAGTAGTCTGCCAGGGAACTACAATGAGCAGTTCTTC.

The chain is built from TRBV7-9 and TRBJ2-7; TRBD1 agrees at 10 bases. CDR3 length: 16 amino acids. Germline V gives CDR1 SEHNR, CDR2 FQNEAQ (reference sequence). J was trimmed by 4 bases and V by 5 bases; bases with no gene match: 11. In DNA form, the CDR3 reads TGTGCCAGCAGCAAAAATGTGGGACAGGGGTATTACGAGCAGTACTTC. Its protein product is CASSKNVGQGYYEQYF.

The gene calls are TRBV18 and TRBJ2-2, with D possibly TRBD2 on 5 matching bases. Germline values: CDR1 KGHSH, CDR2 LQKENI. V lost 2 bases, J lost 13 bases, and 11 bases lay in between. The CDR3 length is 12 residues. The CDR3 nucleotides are TGTGCCAGCTCACCAGGGAGATCGGGGCTGTTTTTT. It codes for CASSPGRSGLFF.

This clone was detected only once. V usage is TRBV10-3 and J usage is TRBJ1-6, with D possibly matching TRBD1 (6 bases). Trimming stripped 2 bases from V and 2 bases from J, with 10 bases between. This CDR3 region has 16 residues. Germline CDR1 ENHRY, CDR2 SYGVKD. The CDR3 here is CAISEGGLAYNSPLHF. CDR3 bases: TGTGCCATCAGTGAGGGGGGGCTCGCCTATAATTCACCCCTCCACTTT.